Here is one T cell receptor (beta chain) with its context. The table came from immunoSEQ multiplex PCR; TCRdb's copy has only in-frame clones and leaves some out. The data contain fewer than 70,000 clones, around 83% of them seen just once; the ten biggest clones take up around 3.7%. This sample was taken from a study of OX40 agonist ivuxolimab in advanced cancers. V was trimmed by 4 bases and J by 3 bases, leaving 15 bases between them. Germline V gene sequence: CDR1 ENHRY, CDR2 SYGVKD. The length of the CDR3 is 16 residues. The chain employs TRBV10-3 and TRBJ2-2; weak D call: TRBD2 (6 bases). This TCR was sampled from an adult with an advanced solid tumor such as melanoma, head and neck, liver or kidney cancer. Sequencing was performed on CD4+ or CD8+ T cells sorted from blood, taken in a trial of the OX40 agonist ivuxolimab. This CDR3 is CAISGTGGVYTGELFF. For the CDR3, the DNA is TGTGCCATCAGTGGCACAGGAGGGGTCTACACCGGGGAGCTGTTTTTT.